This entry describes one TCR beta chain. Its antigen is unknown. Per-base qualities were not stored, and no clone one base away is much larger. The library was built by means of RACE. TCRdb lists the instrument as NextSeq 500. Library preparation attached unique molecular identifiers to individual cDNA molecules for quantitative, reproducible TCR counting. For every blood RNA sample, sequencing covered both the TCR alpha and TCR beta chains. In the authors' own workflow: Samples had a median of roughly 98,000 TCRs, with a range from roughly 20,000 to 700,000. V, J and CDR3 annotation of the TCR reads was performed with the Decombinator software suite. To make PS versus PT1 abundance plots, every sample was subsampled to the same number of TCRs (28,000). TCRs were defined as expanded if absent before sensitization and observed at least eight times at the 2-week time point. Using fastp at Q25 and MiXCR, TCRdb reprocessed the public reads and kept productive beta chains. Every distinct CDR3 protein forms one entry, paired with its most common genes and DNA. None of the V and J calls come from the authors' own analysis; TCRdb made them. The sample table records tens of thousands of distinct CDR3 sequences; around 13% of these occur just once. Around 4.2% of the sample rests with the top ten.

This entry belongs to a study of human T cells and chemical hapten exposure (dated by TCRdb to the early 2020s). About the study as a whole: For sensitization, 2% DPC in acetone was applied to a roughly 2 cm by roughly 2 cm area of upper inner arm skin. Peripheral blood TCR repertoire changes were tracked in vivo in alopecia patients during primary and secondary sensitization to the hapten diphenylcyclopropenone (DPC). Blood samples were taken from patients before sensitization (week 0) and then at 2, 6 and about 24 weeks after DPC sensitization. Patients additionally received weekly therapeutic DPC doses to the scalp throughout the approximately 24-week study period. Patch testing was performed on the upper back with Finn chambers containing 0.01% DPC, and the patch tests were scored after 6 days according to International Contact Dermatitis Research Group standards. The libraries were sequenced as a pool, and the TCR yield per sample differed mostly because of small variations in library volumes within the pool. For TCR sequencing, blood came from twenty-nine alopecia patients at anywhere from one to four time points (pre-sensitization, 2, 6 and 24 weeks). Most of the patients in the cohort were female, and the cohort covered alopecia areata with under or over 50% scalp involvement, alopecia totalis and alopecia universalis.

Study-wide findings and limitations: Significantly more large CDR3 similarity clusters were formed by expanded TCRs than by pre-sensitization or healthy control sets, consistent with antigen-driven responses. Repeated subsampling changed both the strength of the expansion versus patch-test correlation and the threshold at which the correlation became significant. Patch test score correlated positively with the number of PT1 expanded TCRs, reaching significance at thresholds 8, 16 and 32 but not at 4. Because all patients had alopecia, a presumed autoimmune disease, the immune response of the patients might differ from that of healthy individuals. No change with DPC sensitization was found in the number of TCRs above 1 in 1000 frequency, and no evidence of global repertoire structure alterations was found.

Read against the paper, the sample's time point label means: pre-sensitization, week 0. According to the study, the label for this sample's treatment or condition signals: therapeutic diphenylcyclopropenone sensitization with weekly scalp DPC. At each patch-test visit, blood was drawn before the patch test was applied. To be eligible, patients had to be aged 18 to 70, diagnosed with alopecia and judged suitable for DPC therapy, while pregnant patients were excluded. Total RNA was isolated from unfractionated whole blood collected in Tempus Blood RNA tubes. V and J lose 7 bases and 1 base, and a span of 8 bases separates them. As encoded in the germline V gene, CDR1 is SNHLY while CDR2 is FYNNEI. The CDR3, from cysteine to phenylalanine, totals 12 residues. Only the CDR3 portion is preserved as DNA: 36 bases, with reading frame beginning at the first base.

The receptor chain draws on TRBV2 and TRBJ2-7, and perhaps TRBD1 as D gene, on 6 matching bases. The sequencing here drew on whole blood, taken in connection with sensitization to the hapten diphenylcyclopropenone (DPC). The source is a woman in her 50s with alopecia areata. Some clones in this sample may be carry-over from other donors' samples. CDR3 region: CASKQGSYEQYF. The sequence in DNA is TGTGCCAGCAAACAGGGATCCTACGAGCAGTACTTC.